This TCR beta chain stems from a study of T cell repertoires in cytomegalovirus infection. Overall study context: Use of recently identified HLA-C-restricted and well-studied HLA-B-restricted CMV epitopes was part of the study. Matching HLA type, along with CMV infection, was indicated by public TCR beta signatures. Study-wide results and caveats: HLA-C-restricted TCR beta clonotypes specific for CMV led the ex vivo response. The study identified carriers of CMV plus the relevant HLA from cumulative public TCR beta family frequency.

TCRdb re-called the reads through MiXCR, storing one row per CDR3 protein. The sample includes about 830,000 distinct CDR3 sequences, about 31% of them seen just once. This clonotype was seen a handful of times. Its matching antigen is unknown. Germline CDR1 reads SGHTA; CDR2 reads FQGTGA. The CDR3 is 13 amino acids. V lost 1 base and J lost 4, with 7 bases in between. The V gene is TRBV7-3, the J gene TRBJ1-1; D not resolved. Source: cultured CD8+ T cells from PBMCs, taken from culture after CMV antigen stimulation. The clonotype was recovered from a human donor in good health (CMV status not recorded). Some clones in this sample may be carry-over from other donors' samples. The CDR3 bases are TGTGCCAGCAGCTTAAATGCCGGCACTGAAGCTTTCTTT. The encoded protein is CASSLNAGTEAFF.